One and the same sample provided the 32 T cell receptor beta chains below, sequenced in a study of T cell responses to AZD1222 COVID-19 vaccine. Produced via immunoSEQ multiplex PCR; TCRdb's table is partial and in-frame only. This sample has more than 140,000 clones, with roughly 88% found just once. Sequenced here: peripheral blood, sampled on day 0 of MenACWY control vaccination. The receptor source for this set is an adult in good health.

The table lists this clone with a count of one. The chain uses TRBV4-1 and TRBJ2-1; 10 nucleotides line up with TRBD2. The CDR3 covers 18 residues. With V trimmed by 0 bases and J by 2 bases, 7 bases remained unmatched. Germline CDR1 reads MGHRA; CDR2 reads YSYEKL. The CDR3 coding sequence is TGCGCCAGCAGCCAAGAGTGGCAGCGGGAGGGAGCCTACAATGAGCAGTTCTTC. This gives the protein CASSQEWQREGAYNEQFF.

The chain couples TRBV2 to TRBJ1-1; no clear D. Per germline, CDR1 SNHLY and CDR2 FYNNEI. The V and J ends lost 7 bases and 1 base respectively, with 10 bases between them. The CDR3 covers 13 residues. CDR3 residues: CASILDKNTEAFF. In DNA form, the CDR3 reads TGTGCCAGCATTTTAGACAAGAACACTGAAGCTTTCTTT.

CDR3 DNA: TGCGCCAGCAGCTTGGGGCTAGCGGGAGTGAGAGAGACCCAGTACTTC. Translated: CASSLGLAGVRETQYF. This rearrangement joins TRBV5-1 to TRBJ2-5, with 10 bases aligning to TRBD2. From germline, CDR1 is SGHRS and CDR2 YFSETQ. The CDR3 runs to 16 residues. The V gene end was trimmed by 0 bases and the J gene end by 4 bases; junction bases not matched to a gene: 6.

V is TRBV7-9 and J is TRBJ1-4; perhaps TRBD1 as D (6 bases). CDR1 is SEHNR, CDR2 FQNEAQ, per germline (reference sequence). The CDR3 loop spans 15 amino acids. The V and J ends lost 1 base and 8 bases respectively, with 14 bases between them. The CDR3: CASSLVPGEDEKLFF. CDR3 coding DNA: TGTGCCAGCAGCTTAGTGCCAGGGGAAGACGAAAAACTGTTTTTT.

CDR3 bases: TGTGCCAGCAGTTACCAGGAAGGAGCGGGAGCCCAGAGCTCCTACAATGAGCAGTTCTTC. Its protein is CASSYQEGAGAQSSYNEQFF. The rearrangement joins TRBV6-2 or TRBV6-3 to TRBJ2-1, with 8 positions matching TRBD2. The length of the CDR3 is 20 residues. Germline V gene data show CDR1 as MNHEY and CDR2 as SVGEGT. Unmatched junction bases numbered 15, after V lost 2 bases and J lost 0 bases.

J is TRBJ1-1 and V is TRBV25-1, with no clear D. The CDR3 runs to 14 residues. Germline V gene sequence: CDR1 MGHDK, CDR2 SYGVNS. V was pared by 1 base and J by 0 bases, with 6 bases between. CDR3 protein: CASSESEMNTEAFF. The CDR3 nucleotides read TGTGCCAGCAGTGAATCGGAGATGAACACTGAAGCTTTCTTT.

V gene TRBV7-6 combines with J gene TRBJ1-4; D might be TRBD1 (5 bases). The CDR3 extends over 13 amino acids. Per germline, CDR1 SGHVS and CDR2 FNYEAQ. V lost 4 bases and J 4 bases, leaving 7 bases between the germline ends. The DNA of the CDR3 is TGTGCCAGCAGCTCGGGGGGTAATGAAAAACTGTTTTTT. This codes for CASSSGGNEKLFF.

V gene TRBV5-4 combines with J gene TRBJ2-7; D perhaps matches TRBD2 (7 bases). Germline loops: CDR1 SGHNT, CDR2 YYREEE (reference sequence). Trimming left V 5 bases short and J 7 bases short, with 19 bases between. This CDR3 is 14 amino acids long. DNA for the CDR3: TGTGCCAGCAGGAGGGAGGGGGGCCGGGGTGAGCAGTACTTC. Translating gives CASRREGGRGEQYF.

In this sample, this clone turned up once. V gene TRBV5-5 combines with J gene TRBJ2-5, with 7 bases lining up with TRBD2. Germline assignment: CDR1 SGHKS and CDR2 YYEKEE (reference sequence). Trimming cost V 3 bases and J 5 bases; bases outside gene matches: 1. The CDR3 loop spans 12 amino acids. CDR3 bases: TGTGCCAGCAGCTACGGGGGGGAGACCCAGTACTTC. Residues: CASSYGGETQYF.

The genes are TRBV3-1 (or the pseudogene TRBV3-2) and TRBJ1-2; 8 nucleotides line up with TRBD1. The V gene's germline CDR1 is LGHDT and CDR2 YNNKEL (reference sequence). The CDR3 covers 15 residues. V dropped 4 bases and J dropped 4; count of bases not matched to a gene: 8. CDR3 sequence (DNA): TGTGCCAGCAGCCTCCAGGGGGCGAGTGCCTATGGCTACACCTTC. As protein: CASSLQGASAYGYTF.

The DNA for the CDR3 is TGTGCCAGCAGCTACCGGGATTACGCCTACGAGCAGTACTTC. Protein: CASSYRDYAYEQYF. This chain links TRBV7-8 with TRBJ2-7; tentative D call: TRBD2 (5 bases). This CDR3 is built from 14 residues. CDR1 and CDR2 from the germline V gene are SGHVS and FQNEAQ. The V and J ends lost 4 bases and 2 bases respectively, with 12 bases between them.

The chain has TRBV4-1 and TRBJ1-2, with TRBD1 identical over 7 bases. Germline lookup yields CDR1 MGHRA and CDR2 YSYEKL. The V and J ends lost 4 bases and 4 bases, in that order; junction bases with no gene match: 9. The CDR3 has 15 residues. The CDR3 DNA follows: TGCGCCAGCAGCCCTTCTCCCGGGACAGCCTATGGCTACACCTTC. Encoded protein: CASSPSPGTAYGYTF.

The rearrangement links TRBV6-2 or TRBV6-3 to TRBJ2-1; possible D gene TRBD1, 6 bases. The CDR3 totals 15 residues. The V end was cut by 0 bases, the J end by 5 bases, with 11 bases between. CDR1 MNHEY and CDR2 SVGEGT come from the germline V gene. The CDR3 sequence: CASSYSRSGDNEQFF. As DNA, the CDR3 is TGTGCCAGCAGTTACTCGAGGTCAGGGGACAATGAGCAGTTCTTC.

This chain links TRBV7-8 with TRBJ2-2; D possibly corresponds to TRBD2 (6 bases). Trimming took off 0 bases at V and 3 bases at J, with 14 bases between the two ends. The germline gives CDR1 SGHVS, CDR2 FQNEAQ. CDR3 size: 17 residues. The CDR3 DNA follows: TGTGCCAGCAGCTTAGCGGCCCGGGACTCTTACACCGGGGAGCTGTTTTTT. It is translated as CASSLAARDSYTGELFF.

V and J are TRBV18 and TRBJ1-1; D might be TRBD1 (5 bases). The ends were cut back, 2 bases at V and 0 bases at J, with 7 bases in the middle. Germline V gene lookup returns CDR1 KGHSH and CDR2 LQKENI. This CDR3 region has 14 residues. The CDR3 DNA sequence: TGTGCCAGCTCACCAGGGGCCATGAACACTGAAGCTTTCTTT. Amino acid sequence: CASSPGAMNTEAFF. The whole variable domain, remainder taken from reference TRBV18 and TRBJ1-1, is NAGVMQNPRHLVRRRGQEARLRCSPMKGHSHVYWYRQLPEEGLKFMVYLQKENIIDESGMPKERFSAEFPKEGPSILRIQQVVRGDSAAYFCASSPGAMNTEAFFGQGTRLTVV.

The chain links TRBV7-3 to TRBJ2-5; D call uncertain. V lost 4 bases to trimming and J lost 1 base, with 7 bases between them. The germline V gene has CDR1 SGHTA and CDR2 FQGTGA. This CDR3 has 13 amino acids. This chain's CDR3 is CASSWTVQETQYF. The CDR3 DNA is TGTGCCAGCAGCTGGACCGTCCAAGAGACCCAGTACTTC.

The sample holds a few counts of this clone. The J gene is TRBJ1-2, the V gene TRBV6-5; 8 bases agree with TRBD1. The CDR3 is 13 amino acids. Germline V CDR1 and CDR2: MNHEY, SVGAGI. With V trimmed by 2 bases and J by 7 bases, 3 bases remained unmatched. In DNA form, the CDR3 reads TGTGCCAGCAGTTACGGACAGGGCTTTGGCTACACCTTC. This translates into CASSYGQGFGYTF.

The V call is TRBV9, the J call TRBJ1-1, with D hard to call. Trimming took off 1 base at V and 5 bases at J, with 9 bases between the two ends. This CDR3 region has 13 residues. Germline CDR1 SGDLS, CDR2 YYNGEE. The CDR3 protein is CASSVLGWTEAFF. DNA of the CDR3: TGTGCCAGCAGCGTACTGGGTTGGACTGAAGCTTTCTTT.

The V gene is TRBV10-3, the J gene TRBJ1-2; the match to TRBD1 covers 8 bases. V was clipped by 3 bases and J by 8 bases; unmatched bases: 5. Per germline, CDR1 ENHRY and CDR2 SYGVKD. This CDR3 is 13 amino acids long. The CDR3 loop is CAISDRGLSGYTF. Written as DNA, the CDR3 is TGTGCCATCAGTGACAGGGGGCTAAGCGGCTACACCTTC.

The chain joins TRBV7-2 to TRBJ2-1, with D perhaps matching TRBD1 or TRBD2 (5 bases each). This CDR3 has 13 residues. Germline V lookup: CDR1 SGHTA, CDR2 FQGNSA. The V end was cut by 3 bases, the J end by 8 bases, with 11 bases between. The chain's CDR3 is CASSFGALDEQFF. The CDR3 nucleotides are TGTGCCAGCAGCTTCGGGGCATTGGATGAGCAGTTCTTC.

This chain links TRBV24-1 with TRBJ1-3; D uncertain. V was trimmed by 7 bases and J by 2 bases, leaving 11 bases between them. The CDR3 is 14 residues long. Germline V gene lookup returns CDR1 KGHDR and CDR2 SFDVKD. The CDR3 is CATRDGGTGNTIYF. CDR3 bases: TGTGCCACCAGGGACGGAGGCACTGGAAACACCATATATTTT.

This chain joins TRBV5-1 and TRBJ2-1; 12 bases are a match to TRBD2. The CDR3 consists of 15 residues. The ends lost 4 bases at V and 10 bases at J; junction bases unmatched: 9. Germline-derived CDR1 and CDR2 are SGHRS and YFSETQ. The CDR3 protein is CASSEVLAGGNEQFF. CDR3 sequence (DNA): TGCGCCAGCAGCGAAGTCCTAGCGGGGGGGAACGAGCAGTTCTTC.

This chain uses TRBV5-1 with TRBJ2-7; 12 bases agree with TRBD1. The germline V gene encodes CDR1 SGHRS and CDR2 YFSETQ. The junction had 9 bases not matched to a gene; V was cut back by 4 bases and J by 7 bases. There are 15 residues in the CDR3. CDR3 in DNA: TGCGCCAGCAGCAGGGAGGGACAGGGGGCAGGAGAGCAGTACTTC. Its protein is CASSREGQGAGEQYF.

This chain uses TRBV14 with TRBJ2-1, with TRBD2 matching over 7 bases. Trimming at V came to 0 bases and at J to 7 bases, leaving 15 bases not matched to a gene. Germline CDR1 SGHDN, CDR2 FVKESK. The CDR3 is 18 amino acids. CDR3 sequence reads: CASSQDSPRKAGVNEQFF. DNA for the CDR3: TGTGCCAGCAGCCAAGATTCCCCCCGAAAGGCGGGAGTGAATGAGCAGTTCTTC. Full variable domain (missing parts from reference TRBV14 and TRBJ2-1): EAGVTQFPSHSVIEKGQTVTLRCDPISGHDNLYWYRRVMGKEIKFLLHFVKESKQDESGMPNNRFLAERTGGTYSTLKVQPAELEDSGVYFCASSQDSPRKAGVNEQFFGPGTRLTVL.

V and J are TRBV27 and TRBJ2-1; D is ambiguous. CDR3 length equals 18 residues. The V gene's germline CDR1 is MNHEY and CDR2 SMNVEV (reference sequence). V lost 4 bases, J lost 0 bases, and 19 bases lay in between. The DNA for the CDR3 is TGTGCCAGCAGTTCCCGACTTTTGGCAGTCAGCTCCTACAATGAGCAGTTCTTC. This encodes CASSSRLLAVSSYNEQFF.

The gene calls are TRBV5-6 and TRBJ2-3; no clear D. V was cut by 0 bases and J by 4 bases, with 6 bases left in between. CDR1 and CDR2 (germline): SGHDT, YYEEEE. The CDR3 runs 13 residues. CDR3 sequence reads: CASSLAAPDTQYF. The CDR3 coding sequence is TGTGCCAGCAGCTTGGCCGCGCCAGATACGCAGTATTTT.

The rearrangement joins TRBV5-1 to TRBJ1-1, with 10 bases aligning to TRBD1. This CDR3 spans 15 amino acids. The junction had 7 bases not matched to a gene; V was cut back by 3 bases and J by 5 bases. Germline CDR1 is SGHRS and CDR2 is YFSETQ. The CDR3 sequence is CASSWTGGRRTEAFF. The CDR3 DNA sequence: TGCGCCAGCAGCTGGACAGGGGGTCGAAGGACTGAAGCTTTCTTT.

The gene calls are TRBV7-2 and TRBJ2-5; possibly TRBD1 for D (6 bases). V lost 4 bases to trimming and J lost 3 bases, with 15 bases between them. This CDR3 region has 15 residues. Germline-derived CDR1 and CDR2 are SGHTA and FQGNSA. The CDR3 DNA sequence: TGTGCCAGCAGCTCCCTCCCCCGACAGGAAGAGACCCAGTACTTC. As protein: CASSSLPRQEETQYF.

The chain joins TRBV18 to TRBJ2-2, with D perhaps TRBD2 (6 bases). V was shortened by 9 bases and J by 6 bases, with 11 bases between the two germline ends. Germline CDR1 and CDR2: KGHSH and LQKENI. The CDR3 consists of 12 residues. The CDR3 loop reads CASPTRAGELFF. DNA of the CDR3: TGTGCCAGTCCGACTAGGGCCGGGGAGCTGTTTTTT.

In its sample, this clone was seen a few times. J is TRBJ1-3 and V is TRBV7-2; D might be TRBD1 (5 bases). The V gene lost 5 bases and the J gene lost 0 bases, with 11 bases spanning the gap. The germline CDR1 and CDR2 sequences are SGHTA and FQGNSA. This CDR3 region has 15 residues. CDR3 DNA: TGTGCCAGCAGCCGGGGGGGGAACTCTGGAAACACCATATATTTT. The encoded protein is CASSRGGNSGNTIYF.

In DNA, the CDR3 is TGTGCCTGGAGTCCGCCCCGTGGTGGGCAGAATCAGCCCCAGCATTTT. Its protein product is CAWSPPRGGQNQPQHF. The chain couples TRBV30 to TRBJ1-5; D is uncertain. Germline V CDR1 and CDR2: GTSNPN, SVGIG (reference sequence). V lost 2 bases, J lost 4 bases, and 18 bases lay in between. The CDR3 is 16 amino acids.

As for this clone: Different DNA sequences within this sample yield the same CDR3. The chain is built from TRBV5-1 and TRBJ1-2; a possible D gene is TRBD1 (6 bases). This CDR3 is 15 amino acids long. Trimming stripped 0 bases from V and 0 bases from J, with 9 bases between. The germline V gene encodes CDR1 SGHRS and CDR2 YFSETQ. The CDR3 is CASSLVGGTNYGYTF. The CDR3 DNA follows: TGCGCCAGCAGCTTGGTAGGGGGTACTAACTATGGCTACACCTTC.